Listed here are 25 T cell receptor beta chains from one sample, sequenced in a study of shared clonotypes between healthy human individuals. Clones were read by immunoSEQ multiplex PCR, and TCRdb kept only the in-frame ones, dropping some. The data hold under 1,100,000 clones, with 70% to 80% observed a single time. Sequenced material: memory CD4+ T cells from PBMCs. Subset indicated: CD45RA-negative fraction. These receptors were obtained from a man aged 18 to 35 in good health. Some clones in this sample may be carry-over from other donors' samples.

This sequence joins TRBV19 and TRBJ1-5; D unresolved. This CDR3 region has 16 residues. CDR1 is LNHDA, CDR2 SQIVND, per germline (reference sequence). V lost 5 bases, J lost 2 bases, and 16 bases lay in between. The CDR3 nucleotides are TGTGCCAGTAGTGTCCAGGCGGTTCTGGGCAATCAGCCCCAGCATTTT. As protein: CASSVQAVLGNQPQHF.

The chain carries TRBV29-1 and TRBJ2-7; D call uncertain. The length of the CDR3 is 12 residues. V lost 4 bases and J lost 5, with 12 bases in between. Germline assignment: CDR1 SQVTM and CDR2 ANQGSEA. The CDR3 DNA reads TGCAGCGTTGTAGAGTTTCAGAACGAGCAGTACTTC. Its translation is CSVVEFQNEQYF.

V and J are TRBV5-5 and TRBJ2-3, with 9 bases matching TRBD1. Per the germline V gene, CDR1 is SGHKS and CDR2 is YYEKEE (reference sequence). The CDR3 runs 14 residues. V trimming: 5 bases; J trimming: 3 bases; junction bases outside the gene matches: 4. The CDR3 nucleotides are TGTGCCAGCAGAGAGGACAGGGGAACAGATACGCAGTATTTT. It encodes CASREDRGTDTQYF.

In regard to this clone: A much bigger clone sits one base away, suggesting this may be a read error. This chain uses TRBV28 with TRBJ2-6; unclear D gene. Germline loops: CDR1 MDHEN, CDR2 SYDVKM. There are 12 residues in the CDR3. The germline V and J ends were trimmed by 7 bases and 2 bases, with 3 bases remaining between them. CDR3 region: CASKAGANVLTF. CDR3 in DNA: TGTGCCAGCAAGGCTGGGGCCAACGTCCTGACTTTC.

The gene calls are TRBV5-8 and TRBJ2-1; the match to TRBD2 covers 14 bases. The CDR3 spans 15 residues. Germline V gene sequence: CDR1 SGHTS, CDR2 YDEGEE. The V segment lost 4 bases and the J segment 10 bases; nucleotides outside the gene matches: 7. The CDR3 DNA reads TGTGCCAGCAGCCCGGGACTAGCGGGAGTGGAGGAGCAGTTCTTC. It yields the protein CASSPGLAGVEEQFF. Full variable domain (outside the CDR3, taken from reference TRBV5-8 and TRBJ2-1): EAGVTQSPTHLIKTRGQQATLRCSPISGHTSVYWYQQALGLGLQFLLWYDEGEERNRGNFPPRFSGRQFPNYSSELNVNALELEDSALYLCASSPGLAGVEEQFFGPGTRLTVL.

DNA of the CDR3: TGTGCCATCAGCGAGGGTTTCAGCGGGGAGCTGTTTTTT. As protein: CAISEGFSGELFF. The rearrangement joins TRBV10-3 to TRBJ2-2, with D perhaps TRBD2 (5 bases). Between the trimmed V and J ends, which lost 6 bases and 7 bases, there was a span of 12 bases. There are 13 residues in the CDR3. Germline assignment: CDR1 ENHRY and CDR2 SYGVKD.

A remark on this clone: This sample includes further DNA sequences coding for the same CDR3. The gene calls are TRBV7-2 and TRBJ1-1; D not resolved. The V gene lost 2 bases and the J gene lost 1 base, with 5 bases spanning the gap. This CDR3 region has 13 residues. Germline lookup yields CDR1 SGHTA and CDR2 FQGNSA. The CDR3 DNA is TGTGCCAGCAGCTTAAGGCAGAACACTGAAGCTTTCTTT. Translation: CASSLRQNTEAFF.

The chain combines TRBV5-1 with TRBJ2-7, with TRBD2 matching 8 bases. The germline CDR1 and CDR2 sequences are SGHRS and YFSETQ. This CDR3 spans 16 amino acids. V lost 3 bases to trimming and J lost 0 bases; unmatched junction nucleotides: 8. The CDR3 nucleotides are TGCGCCAGCAGCTCCACCCTAGCGGGTAGCTCCTACGAGCAGTACTTC. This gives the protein CASSSTLAGSSYEQYF.

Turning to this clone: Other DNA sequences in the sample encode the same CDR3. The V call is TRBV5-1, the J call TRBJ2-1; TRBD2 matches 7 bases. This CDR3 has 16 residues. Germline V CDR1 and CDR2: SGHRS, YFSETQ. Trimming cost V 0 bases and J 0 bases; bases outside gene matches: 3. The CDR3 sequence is CASSLGGGSSYNEQFF. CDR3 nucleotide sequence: TGCGCCAGCAGCTTGGGGGGCGGGAGCTCCTACAATGAGCAGTTCTTC.

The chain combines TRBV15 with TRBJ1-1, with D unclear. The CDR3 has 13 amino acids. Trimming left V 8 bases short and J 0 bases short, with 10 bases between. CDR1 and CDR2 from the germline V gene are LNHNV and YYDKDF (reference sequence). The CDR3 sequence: CATRPPMNTEAFF. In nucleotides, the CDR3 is TGTGCCACCCGACCGCCCATGAACACTGAAGCTTTCTTT.

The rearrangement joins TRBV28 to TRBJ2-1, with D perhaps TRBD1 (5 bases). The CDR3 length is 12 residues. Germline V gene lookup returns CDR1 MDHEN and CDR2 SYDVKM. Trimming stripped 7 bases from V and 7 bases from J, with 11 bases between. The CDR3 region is CASTKGLNEQFF. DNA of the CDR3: TGTGCCAGCACCAAGGGGCTTAATGAGCAGTTCTTC.

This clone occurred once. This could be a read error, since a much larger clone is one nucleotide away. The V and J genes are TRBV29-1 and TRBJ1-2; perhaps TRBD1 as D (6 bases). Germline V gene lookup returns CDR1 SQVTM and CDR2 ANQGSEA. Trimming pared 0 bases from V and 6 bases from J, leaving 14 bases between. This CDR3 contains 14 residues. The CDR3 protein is CSVEETGTGNGYTF. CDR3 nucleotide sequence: TGCAGCGTTGAAGAGACAGGCACTGGGAATGGCTACACCTTC.

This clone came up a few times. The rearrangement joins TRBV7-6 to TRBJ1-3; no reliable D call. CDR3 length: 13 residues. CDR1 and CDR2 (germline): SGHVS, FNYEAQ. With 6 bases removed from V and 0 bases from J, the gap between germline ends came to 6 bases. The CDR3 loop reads CASSFPSGNTIYF. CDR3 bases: TGTGCCAGCAGTTTCCCCTCTGGAAACACCATATATTTT.

CDR3 DNA: TGTGCCAGCAGTTACGGTTATAATGAAAAACTGTTTTTT. This sequence encodes CASSYGYNEKLFF. The V gene is TRBV6-5, the J gene TRBJ1-4; D remains unclear. The ends were cut back, 2 bases at V and 4 bases at J, with 5 bases in the middle. Germline loops: CDR1 MNHEY, CDR2 SVGAGI. This CDR3 region has 13 residues.

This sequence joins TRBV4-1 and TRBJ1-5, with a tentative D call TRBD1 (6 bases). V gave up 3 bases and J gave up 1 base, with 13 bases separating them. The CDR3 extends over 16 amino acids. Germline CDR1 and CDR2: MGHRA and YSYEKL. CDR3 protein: CASSQSRGLSNQPQHF. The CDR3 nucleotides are TGCGCCAGCAGCCAGAGCAGGGGTCTAAGCAATCAGCCCCAGCATTTT.

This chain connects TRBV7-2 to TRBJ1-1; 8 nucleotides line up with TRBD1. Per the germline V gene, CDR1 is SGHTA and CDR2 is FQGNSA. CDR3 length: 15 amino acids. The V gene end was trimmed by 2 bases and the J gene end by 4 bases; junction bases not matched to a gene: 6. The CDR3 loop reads CASSLSWTGTTEAFF. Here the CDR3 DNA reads TGTGCCAGCAGCTTATCGTGGACAGGGACCACTGAAGCTTTCTTT.

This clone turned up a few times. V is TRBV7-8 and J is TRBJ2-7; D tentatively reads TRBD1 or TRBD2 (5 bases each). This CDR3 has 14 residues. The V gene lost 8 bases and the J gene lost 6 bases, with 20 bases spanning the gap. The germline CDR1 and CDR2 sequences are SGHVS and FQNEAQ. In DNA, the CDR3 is TGTGCCAGCGCCCGGGGCCTAGTCTCCCTCGAGCAGTACTTC. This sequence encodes CASARGLVSLEQYF.

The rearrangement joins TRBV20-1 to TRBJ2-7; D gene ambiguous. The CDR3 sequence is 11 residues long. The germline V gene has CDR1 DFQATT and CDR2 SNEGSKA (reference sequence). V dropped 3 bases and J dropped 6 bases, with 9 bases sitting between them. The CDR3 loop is CSASLGSEQYF. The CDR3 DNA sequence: TGCAGTGCTAGTTTAGGGTCCGAGCAGTACTTC.

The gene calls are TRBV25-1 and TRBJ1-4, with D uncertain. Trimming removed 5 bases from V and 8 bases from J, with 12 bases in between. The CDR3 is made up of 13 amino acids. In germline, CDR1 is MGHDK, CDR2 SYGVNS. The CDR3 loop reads CASSPPTSEKLFF. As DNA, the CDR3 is TGTGCCAGCAGTCCCCCCACTTCCGAAAAACTGTTTTTT. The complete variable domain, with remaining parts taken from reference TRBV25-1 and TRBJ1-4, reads EADIYQTPRYLVIGTGKKITLECSQTMGHDKMYWYQQDPGMELHLIHYSYGVNSTEKGDLSSESTVSRIRTEHFPLTLESARPSHTSQYLCASSPPTSEKLFFGSGTQLSVL.

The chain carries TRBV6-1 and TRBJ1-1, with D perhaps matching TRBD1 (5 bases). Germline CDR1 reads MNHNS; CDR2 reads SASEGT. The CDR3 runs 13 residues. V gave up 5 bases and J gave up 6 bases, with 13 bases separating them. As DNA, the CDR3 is TGTGCCAGCAGTACATTGAGGGGTGCTGAAGCTTTCTTT. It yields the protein CASSTLRGAEAFF.

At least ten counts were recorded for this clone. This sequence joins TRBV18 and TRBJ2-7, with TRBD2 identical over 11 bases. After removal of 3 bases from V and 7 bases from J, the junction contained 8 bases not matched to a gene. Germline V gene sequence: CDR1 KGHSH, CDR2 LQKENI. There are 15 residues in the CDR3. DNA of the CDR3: TGTGCCAGCTCACCCCTAGCGGGAGGCGGGGGAGAGCAGTACTTC. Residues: CASSPLAGGGGEQYF.

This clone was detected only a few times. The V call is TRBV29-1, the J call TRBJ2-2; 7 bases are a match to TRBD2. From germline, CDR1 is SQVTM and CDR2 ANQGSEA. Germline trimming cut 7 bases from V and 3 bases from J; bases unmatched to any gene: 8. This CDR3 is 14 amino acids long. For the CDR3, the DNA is TGCAGCGCTGGGCGGGGAGGGGACACCGGGGAGCTGTTTTTT. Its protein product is CSAGRGGDTGELFF.

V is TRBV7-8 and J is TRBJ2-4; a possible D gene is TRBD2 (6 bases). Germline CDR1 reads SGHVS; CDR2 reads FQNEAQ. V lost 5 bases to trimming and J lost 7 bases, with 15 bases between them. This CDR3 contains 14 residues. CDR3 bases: TGTGCCAGCAGCCTGGGAGGAGCTAAGAACATTCAGTACTTC. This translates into CASSLGGAKNIQYF. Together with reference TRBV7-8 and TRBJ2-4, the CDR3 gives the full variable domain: GAGVSQSPRYKVAKRGQDVALRCDPISGHVSLFWYQQALGQGPEFLTYFQNEAQLDKSGLPSDRFFAERPEGSVSTLKIQRTQQEDSAVYLCASSLGGAKNIQYFGAGTRLSVL.

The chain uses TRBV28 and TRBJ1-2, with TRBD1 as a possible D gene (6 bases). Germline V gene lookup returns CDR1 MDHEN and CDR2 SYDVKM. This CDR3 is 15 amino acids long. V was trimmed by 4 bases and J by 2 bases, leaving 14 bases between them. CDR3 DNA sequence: TGTGCCAGCAGTTCGGGGGCCGACAGCAACTATGGCTACACCTTC. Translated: CASSSGADSNYGYTF.

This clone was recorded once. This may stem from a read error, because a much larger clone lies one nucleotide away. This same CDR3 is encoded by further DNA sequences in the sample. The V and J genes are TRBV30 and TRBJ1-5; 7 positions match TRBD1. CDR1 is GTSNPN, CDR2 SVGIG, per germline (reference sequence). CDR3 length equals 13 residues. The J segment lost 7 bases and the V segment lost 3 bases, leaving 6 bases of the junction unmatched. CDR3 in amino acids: CAWSGGGGQPQHF. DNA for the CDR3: TGTGCCTGGAGCGGGGGAGGGGGCCAGCCCCAGCATTTT.